This paragraph reports one T cell receptor (beta chain). Its target is unknown. Germline-derived CDR1 and CDR2 are SGHAT and FQNNGV. With V trimmed by 5 bases and J by 9 bases, 5 bases remained unmatched. This CDR3 spans 12 amino acids. This entry is derived from a study of shared clonotypes between healthy human individuals. The protocol was immunoSEQ multiplex PCR, while the TCRdb copy is restricted to in-frame clones and leaves out a portion. The sample shows around 500,000 clones, 78% of them seen only once. The study's findings and limits: It was only blood that was sampled, and tissue repertoires likely differ.

This rearrangement joins TRBV11-2 to TRBJ1-1; TRBD1 matches 8 bases. Sequencing was done on a sample of PBMCs. The clonotype comes from a woman aged 35 to 49 in good health. Some clones in this sample may be carry-over from other donors' samples. Here the CDR3 reads CASSLRQGKAFF. Written as DNA, the CDR3 is TGTGCCAGCAGCCTCAGACAGGGGAAAGCTTTCTTT.